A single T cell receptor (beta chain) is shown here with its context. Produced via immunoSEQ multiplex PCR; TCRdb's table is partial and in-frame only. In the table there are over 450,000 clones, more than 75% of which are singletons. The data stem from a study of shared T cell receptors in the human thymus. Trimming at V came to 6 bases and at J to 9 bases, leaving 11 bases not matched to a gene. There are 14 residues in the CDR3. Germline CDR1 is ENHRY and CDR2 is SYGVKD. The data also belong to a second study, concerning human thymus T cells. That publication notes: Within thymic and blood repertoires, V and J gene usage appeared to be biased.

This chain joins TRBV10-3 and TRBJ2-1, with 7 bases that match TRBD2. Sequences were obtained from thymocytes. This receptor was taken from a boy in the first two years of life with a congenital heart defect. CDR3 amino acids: CAIRSSGGMGEQFF. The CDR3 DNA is TGTGCCATCAGGTCTAGCGGTGGAATGGGTGAGCAGTTCTTC.